This T cell receptor (beta chain) was sequenced for a study of T cells after yellow fever vaccination. About the research overall: SMART-Seq v4 Ultra Low Input prepared the low-cell-number fractions. Overall study findings and caveats: The booster response re-showed most primary clones: around 97% CD4, more than 80% CD8. FACS-sorted repertoires might harbor abundant contaminating clonotypes from the bulk population.

A process of 5'RACE template switching, which added a universal primer site and UMIs, was used to make TCR cDNA. TCRdb itself ran the 5' RACE reads through MiXCR, one entry per CDR3 protein. In the table there are a few hundred thousand distinct CDR3 sequences, approximately 4% of which are singletons. This CDR3 region has 13 residues. With 6 bases removed from V and 4 bases from J, the gap between germline ends came to 13 bases. From germline, CDR1 is MNHEY and CDR2 SMNVEV (reference sequence). Remarks on this clonotype: What it binds is unknown.

Sequenced material: PBMCs, taken 5 days after the yellow fever booster vaccination. The sequence was obtained from a man younger than 30 who received the YFV17D yellow fever vaccine. The chain is built from TRBV27 and TRBJ2-7; tentatively, D is TRBD1 or TRBD2 (5 bases each). The CDR3: CASSRGLTYEQYF. The CDR3 DNA follows: TGTGCCAGCAGCCGGGGCTTAACTTACGAGCAGTACTTC.